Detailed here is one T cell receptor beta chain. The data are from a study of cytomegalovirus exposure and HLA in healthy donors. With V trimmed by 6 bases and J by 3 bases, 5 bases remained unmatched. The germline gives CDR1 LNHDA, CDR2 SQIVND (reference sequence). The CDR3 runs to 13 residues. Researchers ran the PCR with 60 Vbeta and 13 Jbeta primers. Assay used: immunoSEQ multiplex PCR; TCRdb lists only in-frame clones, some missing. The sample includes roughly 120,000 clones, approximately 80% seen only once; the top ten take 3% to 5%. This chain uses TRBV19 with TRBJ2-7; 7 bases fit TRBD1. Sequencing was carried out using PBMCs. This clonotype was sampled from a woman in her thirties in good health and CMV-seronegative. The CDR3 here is CASSDRDLYEQYF. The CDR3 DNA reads TGTGCCAGTAGCGACAGGGACCTCTACGAGCAGTACTTC. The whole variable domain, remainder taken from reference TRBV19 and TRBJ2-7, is DGGITQSPKYLFRKEGQNVTLSCEQNLNHDAMYWYRQDPGQGLRLIYYSQIVNDFQKGDIAEGYSVSREKKESFPLTVTSAQKNPTAFYLCASSDRDLYEQYFGPGTRLTVT.